This T cell receptor (beta chain) was found in a study of molecular identifiers for immune sequencing clone quantification. Points from the study as a whole: Same-barcode identical TCR molecules could make highly expanded clones look smaller than they are.

Germline V gene data show CDR1 as SGDLS and CDR2 as YYNGEE. This CDR3 has 14 residues. Trimming removed 0 bases at V and 8 bases at J, with 11 bases between. Many counts were recorded for this clonotype. Its target is unknown. TCRdb used MiXCR to reprocess the PCR reads, holding one entry per CDR3 protein. The top ten hold roughly 1.5% of the sample, which has some 65,000 distinct CDR3 sequences, 18% seen once. This receptor was taken from a human donor in good health. Some libraries in this study had Jurkat cell RNA spiked in. The chain carries TRBV9 and TRBJ1-4; D might be TRBD1 (5 bases). Input material: naive CD8+ T cells from blood, with Jurkat cell RNA spiked in. Described subset: FACS-sorted CD8+CD4-CCR7+CD45RA+ naive T cells. The CDR3 sequence: CASSVGTGREKLFF. The CDR3 DNA sequence: TGTGCCAGCAGCGTAGGAACAGGACGAGAAAAACTGTTTTTT. Complete variable domain (other parts from reference TRBV9 and TRBJ1-4): DSGVTQTPKHLITATGQRVTLRCSPRSGDLSVYWYQQSLDQGLQFLIQYYNGEERAKGNILERFSAQQFPDLHSELNLSSLELGDSALYFCASSVGTGREKLFFGSGTQLSVL.